The 26 T cell receptor beta chains listed next were all sequenced from one sample in a study of T-cell memory formation after mild COVID-19. MiXCR, run by TCRdb on the 5' RACE reads, gives a single entry per CDR3 protein. The data show a few hundred thousand distinct CDR3 sequences, around 8% seen once. The sequencing sample was made of PBMCs or a T cell subset sorted from them (not recorded which). All receptors come from a man aged 18 to 35 who had mild COVID-19 (a few samples of this study predate the infection). Cell type and time point are not known.

The CDR3 spells CASSAGTTGTEAFF. CDR3 nucleotides: TGTGCCAGCAGCGCCGGGACAACGGGAACTGAAGCTTTCTTT. J is TRBJ1-1 and V is TRBV9; tentative D call: TRBD1 (6 bases). Trimming cost V 3 bases and J 5 bases, with 14 bases left between them. This CDR3 is built from 14 residues. Germline CDR1 is SGDLS and CDR2 is YYNGEE.

The chain uses TRBV7-9 and TRBJ1-1, with a weak D call TRBD1 (5 bases). V lost 5 bases, J lost 5 bases, and 21 bases lay in between. The CDR3 covers 16 residues. Germline V CDR1 and CDR2: SEHNR, FQNEAQ (reference sequence). The chain's CDR3 is CASSPRRDQRGTEAFF. CDR3 nucleotides: TGTGCCAGCAGCCCCCGGAGGGACCAACGCGGGACTGAAGCTTTCTTT. Drawing the rest from reference TRBV7-9 and TRBJ1-1, the complete variable domain is DTGVSQNPRHKITKRGQNVTFRCDPISEHNRLYWYRQTLGQGPEFLTYFQNEAQLEKSRLLSDRFSAERPKGSFSTLEIQRTEQGDSAMYLCASSPRRDQRGTEAFFGQGTRLTVV.

The chain recombines TRBV29-1 with TRBJ2-5; possibly TRBD1 for D (7 bases). CDR1 is SQVTM, CDR2 ANQGSEA, per germline. The CDR3 consists of 12 residues. Trimming took 4 bases from V and 5 from J, leaving 11 bases between them. CDR3 bases: TGCAGCGTTGGCCCAGGGGGGGAGACCCAGTACTTC. This sequence encodes CSVGPGGETQYF.

The table lists this clonotype with many counts. This sequence joins TRBV29-1 and TRBJ2-5; maybe TRBD2 (5 bases). Deletions cut 1 base from V and 4 bases from J, with 10 bases between. The CDR3 has 13 amino acids. CDR1 SQVTM and CDR2 ANQGSEA come from the germline V gene. The CDR3 DNA sequence: TGCAGCGTTGAAGGGCGCGAGGGAGAGACCCAGTACTTC. Protein sequence: CSVEGREGETQYF.

This clonotype turned up a few times. The rearrangement uses TRBV12-3 or TRBV12-4 and TRBJ2-5, with TRBD2 identical over 13 bases. The CDR3 length is 17 residues. The trim removed 5 bases at V and 4 bases at J, leaving 10 bases unmatched. The CDR3 region has the DNA TGTGCCAGCAGTGGCCTCGGACTAGCGGGGGTAGCAGAGACCCAGTACTTC. It encodes CASSGLGLAGVAETQYF.

The chain employs TRBV6-2 or TRBV6-3 and TRBJ2-5; TRBD2 matches 8 bases. CDR3 size: 15 residues. Losses at the gene ends were 4 bases for V and 2 bases for J; bases not matched to a gene: 6. Germline lookup yields CDR1 MNHEY and CDR2 SVGEGT. The CDR3 coding sequence is TGTGCCAGCAGTTCCCTAGCGGGTGCTCAAGAGACCCAGTACTTC. Its translation: CASSSLAGAQETQYF.

The chain has TRBV4-1 and TRBJ2-2; D remains unclear. Between the trimmed V and J ends, which lost 0 bases and 5 bases, there was a span of 13 bases. Germline V gene lookup returns CDR1 MGHRA and CDR2 YSYEKL. This CDR3 contains 16 residues. As DNA, the CDR3 is TGCGCCAGCAGCCAAGAATGGTCCCAAGGGACCGGGGAGCTGTTTTTT. It specifies CASSQEWSQGTGELFF.

This chain joins TRBV20-1 and TRBJ2-3, with D unresolved. Per the germline V gene, CDR1 is DFQATT and CDR2 is SNEGSKA (reference sequence). The CDR3 consists of 16 residues. Trimming shortened V by 0 bases and J by 6 bases, and 19 bases separated the two germline ends. CDR3: CSARDDGLAPSDTQYF. The CDR3 bases are TGCAGTGCTAGAGATGACGGGCTCGCACCGTCGGATACGCAGTATTTT.

V and J are TRBV6-2 or TRBV6-3 and TRBJ2-1, with 10 bases lining up with TRBD2. The germline V gene encodes CDR1 MNHEY and CDR2 SVGEGT. This CDR3 region has 14 residues. With 6 bases clipped from V and 10 bases from J, the junction kept 9 bases outside the gene matches. In nucleotides, the CDR3 is TGTGCCAGCAGCTCAAGCGGGGGGGCGTGGGAGCAGTTCTTC. Translating it yields CASSSSGGAWEQFF.

This clonotype has more than one count but fewer than ten. The V and J genes are TRBV7-9 and TRBJ2-7, with 7 bases fitting TRBD1. J lost 3 bases, V lost 10 bases, and 6 bases had no gene match. CDR1 is SEHNR and CDR2 is FQNEAQ in the germline V gene (reference sequence). The CDR3 loop spans 12 amino acids. CDR3 in DNA: TGTGCCATCCAGGGGGAAATCTACGAGCAGTACGTC. It is translated as CAIQGEIYEQYV.

The rearrangement joins TRBV28 to TRBJ1-5; no clear D gene. The length of the CDR3 is 12 residues. Germline assignment: CDR1 MDHEN and CDR2 SYDVKM. Trimming took off 6 bases at V and 7 bases at J, with 10 bases between the two ends. In nucleotides, the CDR3 is TGTGCCAGCAGGTTCGCTGGCCAGCCCCAGCATTTT. Translation gives CASRFAGQPQHF. Looking up the rest from reference TRBV28 and TRBJ1-5 gives the full variable domain: DVKVTQSSRYLVKRTGEKVFLECVQDMDHENMFWYRQDPGLGLRLIYFSYDVKMKEKGDIPEGYSVSREKKERFSLILESASTNQTSMYLCASRFAGQPQHFGDGTRLSIL.

This clonotype was observed a few times. V gene TRBV4-2 combines with J gene TRBJ2-2; possibly TRBD1 for D (6 bases). V was clipped by 2 bases and J by 3 bases, with 22 bases between them. The CDR3 extends over 19 amino acids. Germline lookup yields CDR1 LGHNA and CDR2 YNFKEQ. CDR3 nucleotide sequence: TGTGCCAGCAGCCAACCCACCCTACCGGGACAAGTCTACACCGGGGAGCTGTTTTTT. This translates into CASSQPTLPGQVYTGELFF.

This clonotype was seen more than once but under ten times. V gene TRBV12-3 or TRBV12-4 combines with J gene TRBJ1-5, with no clear D. V was pared by 2 bases and J by 6 bases, with 8 bases between. This CDR3 contains 13 residues. CDR3 nucleotides: TGTGCCAGCAGTTTAACGACCCCTCAGCCCCAGCATTTT. As protein: CASSLTTPQPQHF.

The sample holds a few counts of this clonotype. This chain uses TRBV6-1 with TRBJ2-1; D is unresolved. Germline V lookup: CDR1 MNHNS, CDR2 SASEGT. The germline V and J ends were trimmed by 4 bases and 7 bases, with 8 bases remaining between them. The CDR3 contains 12 residues. The CDR3 DNA follows: TGTGCCAGCAGTGGATACGGGAATGAGCAGTTCTTC. It codes for CASSGYGNEQFF.

Only a few counts were recorded for this clonotype. In DNA form, the CDR3 reads TGTGCCAGCAGTTACTCGAACGAGTACACCGGGGAGCTGTTTTTT. Its protein product is CASSYSNEYTGELFF. This chain joins TRBV6-5 and TRBJ2-2; D gene unclear. V was shortened by 0 bases and J by 3 bases, with 8 bases between the two germline ends. Germline V gene lookup returns CDR1 MNHEY and CDR2 SVGAGI. There are 15 residues in the CDR3.

This clonotype was found many times. This chain uses TRBV7-9 with TRBJ1-3; 10 nucleotides agree with TRBD1. V was clipped by 4 bases and J by 5 bases; unmatched bases: 11. CDR1 SEHNR and CDR2 FQNEAQ come from the germline V gene (reference sequence). This CDR3 has 17 residues. The CDR3 coding sequence is TGTGCCAGCAGCTCTCCGGGACAGGGGCTCCATCGAAACACCATATATTTT. This translates into CASSSPGQGLHRNTIYF.

This clonotype appeared many times. The chain carries TRBV15 and TRBJ2-1; TRBD2 agrees at 12 bases. The CDR3 consists of 15 residues. V shed 4 bases, J shed 6 bases, and the junction held 4 bases outside the gene matches. Germline V gene lookup returns CDR1 LNHNV and CDR2 YYDKDF (reference sequence). This CDR3 is CATSIASGGGNEQFF. The CDR3 DNA reads TGTGCCACCAGCATTGCTAGCGGGGGGGGCAATGAGCAGTTCTTC.

In this sample, this clonotype turned up a few times. This chain links TRBV4-1 with TRBJ2-1; D is ambiguous. The CDR3 is 15 amino acids. Between the trimmed V and J ends, which lost 0 bases and 8 bases, there was a span of 14 bases. Germline-derived CDR1 and CDR2 are MGHRA and YSYEKL. In DNA, the CDR3 is TGCGCCAGCAGCCAAGATCCGGTGGGGAATGATGAGCAGTTCTTC. Translated, it gives CASSQDPVGNDEQFF.

At least ten counts were recorded for this clonotype. The chain has TRBV18 and TRBJ2-3; D tentatively fits TRBD1 or TRBD2 (5 bases each). This CDR3 contains 16 residues. The germline V gene encodes CDR1 KGHSH and CDR2 LQKENI. V dropped 3 bases and J dropped 0 bases, with 13 bases sitting between them. CDR3 protein: CASSPRDPQSTDTQYF. CDR3 DNA: TGTGCCAGCTCACCCCGGGACCCACAGAGCACAGATACGCAGTATTTT.

This chain uses TRBV5-1 with TRBJ1-2; TRBD1 agrees at 7 bases. Germline lookup yields CDR1 SGHRS and CDR2 YFSETQ. This CDR3 has 15 residues. Trimming at V came to 5 bases and at J to 4 bases, leaving 11 bases not matched to a gene. CDR3 sequence: CASRVPGQSIYGYTF. The CDR3, as DNA: TGCGCCAGCAGGGTTCCGGGACAGAGCATCTATGGCTACACCTTC.

In this sample, this clonotype turned up a few times. The V call is TRBV5-1, the J call TRBJ2-3; D is perhaps TRBD2 (5 bases). Trimming took 3 bases from V and 4 from J, leaving 12 bases between them. Per germline, CDR1 SGHRS and CDR2 YFSETQ. This CDR3 region has 14 residues. CDR3: CASSSNYGADTQYF. DNA for the CDR3: TGCGCCAGCAGCTCAAACTACGGGGCAGATACGCAGTATTTT. The full variable domain, completed using reference TRBV5-1 and TRBJ2-3, is KAGVTQTPRYLIKTRGQQVTLSCSPISGHRSVSWYQQTPGQGLQFLFEYFSETQRNKGNFPGRFSGRQFSNSRSEMNVSTLELGDSALYLCASSSNYGADTQYFGPGTRLTVL.

This clonotype was found once. The chain uses TRBV5-6 and TRBJ2-7; D is ambiguous. This CDR3 comprises 14 residues. CDR1 is SGHDT and CDR2 is YYEEEE in the germline V gene. Trimming took off 1 base at V and 3 bases at J, with 11 bases between the two ends. The CDR3 DNA reads TGTGCCAGCAGCTTGAAGACACCTCGCTACGAGCAGTACTTC. Protein: CASSLKTPRYEQYF. Looking up the rest from reference TRBV5-6 and TRBJ2-7 gives the full variable domain: DAGVTQSPTHLIKTRGQQVTLRCSPKSGHDTVSWYQQALGQGPQFIFQYYEEEERQRGNFPDRFSGHQFPNYSSELNVNALLLGDSALYLCASSLKTPRYEQYFGPGTRLTVT.

The chain links TRBV12-3 or TRBV12-4 to TRBJ1-1, with D uncertain. V lost 7 bases to trimming and J lost 5 bases, with 14 bases between them. The CDR3 covers 13 residues. CDR3 bases: TGTGCCAGCACCCCGGGGAGGGAGACTGAAGCTTTCTTT. Its protein product is CASTPGRETEAFF.

The chain joins TRBV15 to TRBJ1-2; unclear D gene. Trimming removed 2 bases at V and 3 bases at J, with 10 bases between. Germline CDR1 is LNHNV and CDR2 is YYDKDF (reference sequence). The CDR3 contains 14 residues. CDR3 DNA sequence: TGTGCCACCAGCAGAACATATGCTGACTATGGCTACACCTTC. Amino acids: CATSRTYADYGYTF. Drawing the rest from reference TRBV15 and TRBJ1-2, the complete variable domain is DAMVIQNPRYQVTQFGKPVTLSCSQTLNHNVMYWYQQKSSQAPKLLFHYYDKDFNNEADTPDNFQSRRPNTSFCFLDIRSPGLGDTAMYLCATSRTYADYGYTFGSGTRLTVV.

This clonotype was observed a few times. V is TRBV4-1 and J is TRBJ2-7, with D perhaps assigned TRBD1 or TRBD2 (5 bases each). CDR1 is MGHRA, CDR2 YSYEKL, per germline. The germline V and J ends were trimmed by 1 base and 5 bases, with 9 bases remaining between them. The CDR3 runs to 13 residues. The CDR3 DNA reads as TGCGCCAGCAGCCAAGGGGGACGGAACGAGCAGTACTTC. The encoded protein is CASSQGGRNEQYF.

The rearrangement links TRBV5-1 to TRBJ1-2, with a tentative D call TRBD1 (5 bases). Germline assignment: CDR1 SGHRS and CDR2 YFSETQ. CDR3 length: 12 residues. V shed 4 bases and J shed 8 bases, with 12 bases lying between them. CDR3 residues: CASSRDGEGYTF. As DNA, the CDR3 is TGCGCCAGCAGCCGGGACGGTGAAGGCTACACCTTC.